This T cell receptor (beta chain) was captured by sequencing in a study of T cells in tuberculosis. Study results and caveats: Using the GMM-specific repertoire gave about 85% accuracy versus around 70% with motifs.

As to time point: new active TB diagnosis, blood taken before or within 7 days of starting treatment. Germline V gene lookup returns CDR1 MNHEY and CDR2 SMNVEV (reference sequence). The CDR3 totals 14 residues. V gave up 6 bases and J gave up 3 bases; unmatched junction bases: 5. A remark on this clone: No antigen is known for it.

Libraries were prepared by immunoSEQ multiplex PCR; TCRdb keeps only in-frame clonotypes and omits some of them. The table shows fewer than 35,000 clones, with about 82% occurring only once. The sample consisted of PBMCs, taken at tuberculosis diagnosis. This clonotype originated in an adult with tuberculosis. The chain carries TRBV27 and TRBJ2-1; 7 nucleotides line up with TRBD2. The CDR3 DNA follows: TGTGCCAGCAGGAGGGCGGGAGACTACAATGAGCAGTTCTTC. Protein: CASRRAGDYNEQFF.